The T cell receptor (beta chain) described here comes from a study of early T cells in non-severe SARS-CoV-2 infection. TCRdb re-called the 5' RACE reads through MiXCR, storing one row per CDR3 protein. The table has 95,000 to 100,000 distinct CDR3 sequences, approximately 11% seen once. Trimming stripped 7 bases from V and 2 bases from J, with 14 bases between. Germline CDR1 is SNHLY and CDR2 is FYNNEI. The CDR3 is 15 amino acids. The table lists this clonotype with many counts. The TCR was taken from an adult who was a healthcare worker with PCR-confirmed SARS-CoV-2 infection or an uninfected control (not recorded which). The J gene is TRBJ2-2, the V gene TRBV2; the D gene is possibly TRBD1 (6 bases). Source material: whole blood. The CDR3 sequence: CASKTEQGNTGELFF. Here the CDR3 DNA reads TGTGCCAGCAAGACGGAACAGGGTAACACCGGGGAGCTGTTTTTT.